The present T cell receptor (beta chain) was sequenced within a study of cytotoxic CD8 clonotypes in ibrutinib-treated CLL. Trimming took 0 bases from V and 4 from J, leaving 12 bases between them. Per germline, CDR1 SGHAT and CDR2 FQNNGV. The CDR3 length is 15 residues. Profiling relied on immunoSEQ multiplex PCR, and the TCRdb table lists in-frame clones only, not all of them. The repertoire holds fewer than 400,000 clones, approximately 67% seen once, with roughly 6.8% in the top ten. The rearrangement links TRBV11-2 to TRBJ1-2; D is possibly TRBD1 (5 bases). The TCR originated in a human donor with chronic lymphocytic leukemia. The sequences come from PBMCs, collected after 36 months of ibrutinib treatment. The CDR3 sequence: CASSLDGRGTYGYTF. The CDR3 nucleotides are TGTGCCAGCAGCTTAGACGGGAGGGGAACCTATGGCTACACCTTC.